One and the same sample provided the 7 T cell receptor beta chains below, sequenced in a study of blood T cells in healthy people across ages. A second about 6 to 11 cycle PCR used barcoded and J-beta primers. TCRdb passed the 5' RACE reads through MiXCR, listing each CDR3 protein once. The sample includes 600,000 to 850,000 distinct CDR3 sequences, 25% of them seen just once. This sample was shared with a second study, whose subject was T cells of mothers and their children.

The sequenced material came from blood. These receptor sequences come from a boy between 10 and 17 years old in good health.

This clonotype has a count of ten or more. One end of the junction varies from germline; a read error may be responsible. This CDR3 is CASSSGTGNTEAFF. The CDR3 DNA follows: TGTGCCAGCAGTTCCGGGACTGGGAACACTGAAGCTTTCTTT. This sequence joins TRBV5-1 and TRBJ1-1; TRBD1 is a possible D gene (5 bases). The CDR3 totals 14 residues. Germline V gene data show CDR1 as SGHRS and CDR2 as YFSETQ.

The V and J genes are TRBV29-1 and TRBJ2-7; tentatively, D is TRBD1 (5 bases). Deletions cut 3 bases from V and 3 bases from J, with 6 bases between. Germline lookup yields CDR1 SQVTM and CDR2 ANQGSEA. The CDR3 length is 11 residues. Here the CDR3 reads CSVETDYEQYF. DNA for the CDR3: TGCAGCGTTGAGACAGACTACGAGCAGTACTTC.

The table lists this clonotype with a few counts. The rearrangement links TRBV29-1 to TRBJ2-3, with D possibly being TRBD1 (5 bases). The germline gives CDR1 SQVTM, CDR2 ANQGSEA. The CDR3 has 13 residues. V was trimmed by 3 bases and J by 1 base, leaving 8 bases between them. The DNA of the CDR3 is TGCAGCGTTGAGAAACAGGGCACAGATACGCAGTATTTT. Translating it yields CSVEKQGTDTQYF.

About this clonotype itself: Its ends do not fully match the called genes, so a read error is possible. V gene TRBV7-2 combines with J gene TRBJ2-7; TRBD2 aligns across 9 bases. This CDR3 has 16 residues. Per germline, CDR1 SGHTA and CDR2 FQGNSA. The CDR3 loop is CASSLALAGRSYEQYF. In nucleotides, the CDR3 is TGTGCCAGCAGCCTAGCTCTAGCGGGAAGGAGCTACGAGCAGTACTTC.

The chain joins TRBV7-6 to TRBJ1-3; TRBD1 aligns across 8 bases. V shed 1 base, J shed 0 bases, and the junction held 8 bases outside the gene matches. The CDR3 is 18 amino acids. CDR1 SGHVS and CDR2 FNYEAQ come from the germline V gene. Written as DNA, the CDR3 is TGTGCCAGCAGCTTAGTAGGGGTCAGGGGGCTCTCTGGAAACACCATATATTTT. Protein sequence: CASSLVGVRGLSGNTIYF. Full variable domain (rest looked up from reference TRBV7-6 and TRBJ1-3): GAGVSQSPRYKVTKRGQDVALRCDPISGHVSLYWYRQALGQGPEFLTYFNYEAQQDKSGLPNDRFSAERPEGSISTLTIQRTEQRDSAMYRCASSLVGVRGLSGNTIYFGEGSWLTVV.

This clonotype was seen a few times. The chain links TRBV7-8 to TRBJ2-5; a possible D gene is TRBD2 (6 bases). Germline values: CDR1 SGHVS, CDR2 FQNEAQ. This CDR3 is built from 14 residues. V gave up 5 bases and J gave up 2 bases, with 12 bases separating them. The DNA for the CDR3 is TGTGCCAGCAGCAGGACTATTCTACAAGAGACCCAGTACTTC. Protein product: CASSRTILQETQYF.

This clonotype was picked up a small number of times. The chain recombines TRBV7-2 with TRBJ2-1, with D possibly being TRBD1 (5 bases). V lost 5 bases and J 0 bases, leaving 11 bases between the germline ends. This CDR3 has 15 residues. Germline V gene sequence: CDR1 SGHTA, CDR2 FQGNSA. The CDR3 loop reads CASSREGVSYNEQFF. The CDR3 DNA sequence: TGTGCCAGCAGCCGAGAAGGGGTCTCCTACAATGAGCAGTTCTTC.